The 27 T cell receptor beta chains given below trace back to one sample, sequenced in a study of T-cell reconstitution after alpha-beta-depleted transplantation in children (dated by TCRdb to the mid-2010s). Receptor amplification or capture employed PCR. The sequencer listed for this sample is Illumina HiSeq 2500. TCR library preparation used molecular barcoding, with unique molecular identifiers applied to normalize quantification of the TCRbeta repertoire. Starting from the raw public reads, TCRdb applied fastp trimming at Q25, assembled clones with MiXCR and retained in-frame beta chains. Duplicate CDR3 protein sequences are folded into a single record with the most common DNA and genes. In this sample the table shows 70,000 to 95,000 distinct CDR3 sequences, 9% to 15% of which occur a single time. Of the sample, around 14% is held by the ten largest clones. The sample here was PBMCs from the stem cell graft donor, taken from the stem cell graft. All receptors derive from a human donor who donated a stem cell graft to a child with inherited bone marrow failure.

V and J are TRBV5-1 and TRBJ1-1; 10 nucleotides agree with TRBD1. Germline loops: CDR1 SGHRS, CDR2 YFSETQ. This CDR3 is built from 14 residues. V shed 3 bases, J shed 5 bases, and the junction held 4 bases outside the gene matches. DNA of the CDR3: TGCGCCAGCAGCTCGACAGGGGGCGGGACTGAAGCTTTCTTT. The encoded protein is CASSSTGGGTEAFF.

Many counts were recorded for this clonotype. The J gene is TRBJ2-7, the V gene TRBV12-3 or TRBV12-4, with TRBD1 identical over 7 bases. The CDR3 contains 14 residues. V gave up 2 bases and J gave up 6 bases; unmatched junction bases: 7. CDR3 DNA sequence: TGTGCCAGCAGTTTAAGTGACAGGGTATCCGAGCAGTACTTC. This translates into CASSLSDRVSEQYF.

The chain uses TRBV5-5 and TRBJ2-1, with D perhaps matching TRBD1 (6 bases). Per the germline V gene, CDR1 is SGHKS and CDR2 is YYEKEE (reference sequence). V was shortened by 4 bases and J by 2 bases, with 19 bases between the two germline ends. CDR3 length: 17 amino acids. DNA for the CDR3: TGTGCCAGCAGCCTCCCCAGGGACACCTCCCCCTACAATGAGCAGTTCTTC. Amino acids: CASSLPRDTSPYNEQFF.

This clonotype was found many times. V usage is TRBV7-2 and J usage is TRBJ2-7; tentatively, D is TRBD1 (5 bases). CDR3 length equals 13 residues. Trimming cost V 1 base and J 3 bases, with 7 bases left between them. The germline CDR1 and CDR2 sequences are SGHTA and FQGNSA. The CDR3 DNA reads as TGTGCCAGCAGCTTAGGTGGACACTACGAGCAGTACTTC. Encoded protein: CASSLGGHYEQYF.

This clonotype was counted ten times or more. The J gene is TRBJ2-7, the V gene TRBV2; D gene ambiguous. CDR1 is SNHLY, CDR2 FYNNEI, per germline. The CDR3 is 11 residues long. Trimming pared 2 bases from V and 3 bases from J, leaving 2 bases between. CDR3 sequence (DNA): TGTGCCAGCAGTGAACACTACGAGCAGTACTTC. This translates into CASSEHYEQYF. Filled out from reference TRBV2 and TRBJ2-7, the complete variable domain reads EPEVTQTPSHQVTQMGQEVILRCVPISNHLYFYWYRQILGQKVEFLVSFYNNEISEKSEIFDDQFSVERPDGSNFTLKIRSTKLEDSAMYFCASSEHYEQYFGPGTRLTVT.

The chain carries TRBV10-3 and TRBJ2-3, with D unresolved. CDR1 ENHRY and CDR2 SYGVKD come from the germline V gene. CDR3 length: 13 amino acids. V shed 5 bases and J shed 5 bases, with 11 bases lying between them. The DNA of the CDR3 is TGTGCCATCAGTCCCCTAACGGGAGATACGCAGTATTTT. As protein: CAISPLTGDTQYF.

This clonotype was seen repeatedly, ten times or more. The chain combines TRBV5-1 with TRBJ2-3; 13 nucleotides line up with TRBD2. V lost 5 bases to trimming and J lost 2 bases; unmatched junction nucleotides: 8. The CDR3 has 17 amino acids. Per germline, CDR1 SGHRS and CDR2 YFSETQ. The CDR3 DNA reads TGCGCCAGCAGACTAGCGGGAGGGGGCACCGCCACAGATACGCAGTATTTT. Protein product: CASRLAGGGTATDTQYF.

Remarks on this clonotype: One base away lies a much larger clone, so this may be a sequencing read error. This sequence joins TRBV20-1 and TRBJ2-2; 7 bases align to TRBD1. CDR1 and CDR2 (germline): DFQATT, SNEGSKA (reference sequence). This CDR3 spans 16 amino acids. This CDR3 reads CCARPRDSTNTGELFF. As DNA, the CDR3 is TGCTGTGCTAGACCCCGGGACAGCACGAACACCGGGGAGCTGTTTTTT.

This clonotype has at least ten counts. Mismatch with germline at one junction end may stem from a read error. This chain uses TRBV7-8 with TRBJ1-2, with 8 bases that match TRBD1. Looked up from germline, CDR1 is SGHVS and CDR2 is FQNEAQ. The CDR3 has 13 residues. CDR3 in DNA: TGTGCCAGCAGCCTAGGACAGGGTGACCTTCTAGACTTC. It is translated as CASSLGQGDLLDF.

Ten or more counts support this clonotype. The V gene is TRBV7-2, the J gene TRBJ2-6; no clear D. CDR1 is SGHTA, CDR2 FQGNSA, per germline. V was pared by 2 bases and J by 0 bases, with 8 bases between. CDR3 length: 16 amino acids. CDR3 coding DNA: TGTGCCAGCAGCTTATGGGCACTCTCTGGGGCCAACGTCCTGACTTTC. It translates to CASSLWALSGANVLTF.

The table lists this clonotype with many counts. This chain joins TRBV2 and TRBJ2-7, with 7 bases identical to TRBD1. V shed 7 bases, J shed 3 bases, and the junction held 9 bases outside the gene matches. The CDR3 consists of 14 residues. Germline CDR1 and CDR2: SNHLY and FYNNEI. Written as DNA, the CDR3 is TGTGCCAGCACCCTCGACAGGGCAGTCTACGAGCAGTACTTC. As protein: CASTLDRAVYEQYF.

V gene TRBV18 combines with J gene TRBJ1-2; 7 bases are a match to TRBD1. V lost 3 bases to trimming and J lost 3 bases; unmatched junction nucleotides: 4. Germline V gene lookup returns CDR1 KGHSH and CDR2 LQKENI. The CDR3 is 14 residues long. In DNA, the CDR3 is TGTGCCAGCTCACCTGGACAGGCCTACTATGGCTACACCTTC. Translation: CASSPGQAYYGYTF.

The sample holds many counts of this clonotype. CDR3 region: CASSFETGTAEAFF. The CDR3 DNA reads as TGTGCCAGCAGCTTTGAGACCGGGACAGCTGAAGCTTTCTTT. The rearrangement joins TRBV7-9 to TRBJ1-1; 7 bases are shared with TRBD1. This CDR3 region has 14 residues. Germline V lookup: CDR1 SEHNR, CDR2 FQNEAQ (reference sequence). The trim removed 3 bases at V and 6 bases at J, leaving 7 bases unmatched.

This clonotype was seen once. This chain joins TRBV23-1 and TRBJ2-7; perhaps TRBD2 as D (7 bases). TRBV23-1 is sorted into the ORF group, with uncertain function. Trimming pared 5 bases from V and 2 bases from J, leaving 13 bases between. The CDR3 has 14 residues. CDR3 coding DNA: TGCGCCAGCAGTAGCAGGGGAGGGACCTACGAGCAGTACTTC. Its translation: CASSSRGGTYEQYF.

This clonotype was observed many times. The gene calls are TRBV5-1 and TRBJ2-5; D may be TRBD1 (6 bases). In germline, CDR1 is SGHRS, CDR2 YFSETQ. This CDR3 has 15 amino acids. V lost 0 bases and J lost 1, with 10 bases in between. CDR3 protein: CASSLAVDSQETQYF. The CDR3 bases are TGCGCCAGCAGCTTGGCCGTGGACAGCCAAGAGACCCAGTACTTC.

This clonotype was seen at least ten times. The rearrangement links TRBV7-9 to TRBJ2-3; TRBD2 is a possible D gene (5 bases). This CDR3 comprises 15 residues. The V and J ends lost 2 bases and 2 bases respectively, with 11 bases between them. Germline lookup yields CDR1 SEHNR and CDR2 FQNEAQ (reference sequence). The CDR3 nucleotides read TGTGCCAGCAGCTTAATGGACGGGGACACAGATACGCAGTATTTT. Protein: CASSLMDGDTDTQYF.

The chain has TRBV19 and TRBJ2-7, with 8 bases that match TRBD1. V lost 4 bases to trimming and J lost 1 base; unmatched junction nucleotides: 3. The CDR3 has 14 residues. Germline CDR1 and CDR2: LNHDA and SQIVND (reference sequence). The CDR3 DNA sequence: TGTGCCAGTAGTACGGGACAGGCGTCCTACGAGCAGTACTTC. Protein sequence: CASSTGQASYEQYF.

This clonotype was counted many times. J is TRBJ2-2 and V is TRBV5-1; D is ambiguous. Germline-derived CDR1 and CDR2 are SGHRS and YFSETQ. Trimming left V 8 bases short and J 0 bases short, with 11 bases between. This CDR3 is built from 14 residues. The CDR3: CASFLNPNTGELFF. The CDR3 DNA reads TGCGCCAGTTTTTTGAACCCGAACACCGGGGAGCTGTTTTTT.

V and J are TRBV11-1 and TRBJ1-4, with 7 bases aligning to TRBD1. V shed 1 base, J shed 0 bases, and the junction held 14 bases outside the gene matches. The V gene's germline CDR1 is SGHAT and CDR2 FQDESV (reference sequence). This CDR3 is built from 20 residues. CDR3 residues: CASSLVPSLDRSSTNEKLFF. DNA for the CDR3: TGTGCCAGCAGCTTAGTCCCGAGTTTGGACAGGTCCTCAACTAATGAAAAACTGTTTTTT.

The chain recombines TRBV10-3 with TRBJ2-7; possibly TRBD2 for D (6 bases). V lost 6 bases to trimming and J lost 0 bases, with 12 bases between them. The CDR3 has 14 amino acids. Germline V CDR1 and CDR2: ENHRY, SYGVKD. CDR3: CAISPSASSYEQYF. As DNA, the CDR3 is TGTGCCATCAGCCCTAGCGCTAGCTCCTACGAGCAGTACTTC.

This clonotype was detected many times. The chain joins TRBV18 to TRBJ1-2; weak D call: TRBD1 (6 bases). CDR3 length equals 14 residues. Trimming cost V 4 bases and J 6 bases, with 15 bases left between them. Germline-derived CDR1 and CDR2 are KGHSH and LQKENI. This CDR3 is CASSQRQDEDGYTF. CDR3 bases: TGTGCCAGCTCACAACGACAGGACGAGGATGGCTACACCTTC.

The chain is built from TRBV7-9 and TRBJ2-5; D possibly matches TRBD1 or TRBD2 (6 bases each). The germline gives CDR1 SEHNR, CDR2 FQNEAQ (reference sequence). The CDR3 is made up of 16 amino acids. V was cut by 3 bases and J by 5 bases, with 19 bases left in between. Here the CDR3 reads CASSLATGALGETQYF. CDR3 DNA sequence: TGTGCCAGCAGCTTGGCCACGGGGGCGCTCGGGGAGACCCAGTACTTC.

This clonotype was seen at least ten times. The CDR3 protein is CASSPYLSPVTF. CDR3 nucleotide sequence: TGTGCCAGCAGCCCCTACCTATCCCCGGTCACCTTC. V gene TRBV11-2 combines with J gene TRBJ1-2; D remains ambiguous. V dropped 5 bases and J dropped 13 bases, with 17 bases sitting between them. The CDR3 has 12 amino acids. Germline V gene data show CDR1 as SGHAT and CDR2 as FQNNGV.

This clonotype was detected many times. Written as DNA, the CDR3 is TGTGCCAGCAGCTTCCGGGACGGTTACACTGAAGCTTTCTTT. This sequence encodes CASSFRDGYTEAFF. The J gene is TRBJ1-1, the V gene TRBV7-2; tentative D call: TRBD1 (5 bases). V lost 3 bases and J 3 bases, leaving 11 bases between the germline ends. This CDR3 contains 14 residues. Germline-derived CDR1 and CDR2 are SGHTA and FQGNSA.

Many counts were recorded for this clonotype. The rearrangement links TRBV7-6 to TRBJ2-5; D remains ambiguous. CDR3 length equals 14 residues. The germline V and J ends were trimmed by 3 bases and 0 bases, with 8 bases remaining between them. CDR1 is SGHVS, CDR2 FNYEAQ, per germline. This chain's CDR3 is CASSLRLHQETQYF. The CDR3 DNA follows: TGTGCCAGCAGCTTGAGACTTCACCAAGAGACCCAGTACTTC. Together with reference TRBV7-6 and TRBJ2-5, the CDR3 gives the full variable domain: GAGVSQSPRYKVTKRGQDVALRCDPISGHVSLYWYRQALGQGPEFLTYFNYEAQQDKSGLPNDRFSAERPEGSISTLTIQRTEQRDSAMYRCASSLRLHQETQYFGPGTRLLVL.

The chain is built from TRBV6-2 or TRBV6-3 and TRBJ2-1, with 13 nucleotides matching TRBD2. CDR1 is MNHEY and CDR2 is SVGEGT in the germline V gene. This CDR3 comprises 15 residues. V lost 5 bases, J lost 10 bases, and 8 bases stayed unmatched. The chain's CDR3 is CASSRLAGGGWEQFF. CDR3 sequence (DNA): TGTGCCAGCAGTCGACTAGCGGGGGGCGGATGGGAGCAGTTCTTC.

The sample holds many counts of this clonotype. This chain links TRBV7-2 with TRBJ2-3, with TRBD2 matching over 10 bases. J was trimmed by 5 bases and V by 6 bases; bases with no gene match: 5. CDR1 is SGHTA, CDR2 FQGNSA, per germline. The CDR3 length is 14 residues. The CDR3 DNA sequence: TGTGCCAGCAGAATACTAGCGGGACTAGATACGCAGTATTTT. It yields the protein CASRILAGLDTQYF.